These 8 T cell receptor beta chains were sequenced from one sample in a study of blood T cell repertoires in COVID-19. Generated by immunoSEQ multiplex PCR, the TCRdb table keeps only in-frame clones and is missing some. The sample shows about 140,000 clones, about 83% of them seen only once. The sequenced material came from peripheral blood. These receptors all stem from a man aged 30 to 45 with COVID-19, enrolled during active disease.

The CDR3 sequence is CASSHIRGVAGVGEQFF. CDR3 nucleotides: TGTGCCAGCAGCCACATTCGGGGTGTGGCGGGAGTGGGTGAGCAGTTCTTC. This chain links TRBV7-2 with TRBJ2-1, with 7 bases lining up with TRBD2. Trimming cost V 5 bases and J 9 bases; bases outside gene matches: 19. Germline CDR1 reads SGHTA; CDR2 reads FQGNSA. CDR3 length: 17 amino acids.

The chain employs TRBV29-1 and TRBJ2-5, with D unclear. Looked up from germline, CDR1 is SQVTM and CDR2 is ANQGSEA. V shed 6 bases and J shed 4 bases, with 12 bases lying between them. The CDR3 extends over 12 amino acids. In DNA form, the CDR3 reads TGCAGCGTCCGACTCCGAAGAGAGACCCAGTACTTC. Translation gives CSVRLRRETQYF.

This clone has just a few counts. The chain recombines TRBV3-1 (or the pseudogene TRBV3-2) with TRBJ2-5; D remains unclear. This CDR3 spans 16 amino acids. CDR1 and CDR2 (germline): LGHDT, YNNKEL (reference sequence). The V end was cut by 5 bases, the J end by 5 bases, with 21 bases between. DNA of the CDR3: TGTGCCAGCAGCTCACGAGGCGGCAGCAAGGTCGAGACCCAGTACTTC. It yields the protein CASSSRGGSKVETQYF.

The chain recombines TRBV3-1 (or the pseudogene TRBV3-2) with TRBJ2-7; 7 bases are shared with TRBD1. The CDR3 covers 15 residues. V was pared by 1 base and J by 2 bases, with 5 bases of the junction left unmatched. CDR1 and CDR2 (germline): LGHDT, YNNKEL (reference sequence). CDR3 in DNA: TGTGCCAGCAGCCAAGCGGGACAGAGCACCTACGAGCAGTACTTC. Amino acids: CASSQAGQSTYEQYF.

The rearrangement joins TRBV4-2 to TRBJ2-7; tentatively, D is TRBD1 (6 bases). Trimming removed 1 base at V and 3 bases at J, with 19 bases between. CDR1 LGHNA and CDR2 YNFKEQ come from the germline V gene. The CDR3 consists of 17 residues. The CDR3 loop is CASSQGDGGQPLYEQYF. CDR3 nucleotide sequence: TGTGCCAGCAGCCAAGGGGACGGTGGACAGCCTCTCTACGAGCAGTACTTC.

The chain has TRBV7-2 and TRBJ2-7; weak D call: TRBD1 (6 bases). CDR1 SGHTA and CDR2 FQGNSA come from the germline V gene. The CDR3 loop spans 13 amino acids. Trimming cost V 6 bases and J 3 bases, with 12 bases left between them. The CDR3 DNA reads TGTGCCAGCAGTAGGGACACCCTCTACGAGCAGTACTTC. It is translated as CASSRDTLYEQYF.

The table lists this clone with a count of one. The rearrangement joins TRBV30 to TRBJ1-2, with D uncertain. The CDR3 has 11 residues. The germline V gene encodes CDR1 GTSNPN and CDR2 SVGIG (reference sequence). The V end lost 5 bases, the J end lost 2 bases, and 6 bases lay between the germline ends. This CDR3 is CAWGRNYGYTF. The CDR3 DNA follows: TGTGCCTGGGGACGGAACTATGGCTACACCTTC.

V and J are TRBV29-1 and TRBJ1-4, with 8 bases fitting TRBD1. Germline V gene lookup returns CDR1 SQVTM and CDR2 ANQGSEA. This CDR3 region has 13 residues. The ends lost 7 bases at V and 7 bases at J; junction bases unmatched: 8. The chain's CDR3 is CSAVDRGGEKLFF. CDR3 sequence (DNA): TGCAGCGCTGTTGACAGGGGAGGTGAAAAACTGTTTTTT.